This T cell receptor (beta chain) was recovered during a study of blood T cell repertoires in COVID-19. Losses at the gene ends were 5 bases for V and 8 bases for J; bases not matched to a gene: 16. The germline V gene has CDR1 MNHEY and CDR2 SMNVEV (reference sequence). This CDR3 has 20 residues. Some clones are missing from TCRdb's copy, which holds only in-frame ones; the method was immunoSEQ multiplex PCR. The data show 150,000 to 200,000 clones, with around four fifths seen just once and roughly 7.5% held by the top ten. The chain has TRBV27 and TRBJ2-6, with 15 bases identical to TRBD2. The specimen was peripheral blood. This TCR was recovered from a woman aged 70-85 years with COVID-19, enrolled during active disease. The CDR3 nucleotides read TGTGCCAGCAGTCCTTGGGGACTAGCGGGAGGACCCCTGGGGACCAACGTCCTGACTTTC. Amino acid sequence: CASSPWGLAGGPLGTNVLTF.